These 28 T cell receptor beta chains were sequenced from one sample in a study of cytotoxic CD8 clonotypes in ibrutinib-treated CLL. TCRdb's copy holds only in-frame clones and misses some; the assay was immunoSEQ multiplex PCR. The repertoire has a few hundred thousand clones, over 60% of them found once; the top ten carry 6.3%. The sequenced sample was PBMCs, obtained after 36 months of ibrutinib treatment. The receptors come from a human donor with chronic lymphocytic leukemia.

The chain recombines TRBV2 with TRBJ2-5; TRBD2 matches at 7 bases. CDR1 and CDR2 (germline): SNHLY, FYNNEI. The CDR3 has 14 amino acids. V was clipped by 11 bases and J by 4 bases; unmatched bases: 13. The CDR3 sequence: CASFVGGRGETQYF. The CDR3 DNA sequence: TGTGCCTCCTTTGTTGGTGGGAGGGGAGAGACCCAGTACTTC. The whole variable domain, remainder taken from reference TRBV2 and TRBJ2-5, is EPEVTQTPSHQVTQMGQEVILRCVPISNHLYFYWYRQILGQKVEFLVSFYNNEISEKSEIFDDQFSVERPDGSNFTLKIRSTKLEDSAMYFCASFVGGRGETQYFGPGTRLLVL.

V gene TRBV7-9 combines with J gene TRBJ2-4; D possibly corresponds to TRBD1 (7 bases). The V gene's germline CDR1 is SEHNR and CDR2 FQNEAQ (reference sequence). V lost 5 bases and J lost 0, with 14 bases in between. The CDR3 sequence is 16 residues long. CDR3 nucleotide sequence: TGTGCCAGCAGCCCCTCAGGGGGACTAGCCAAAAACATTCAGTACTTC. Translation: CASSPSGGLAKNIQYF.

CDR3 coding DNA: TGTGCCAGCAGCGTCCCGGGCACTGAAGCTTTCTTT. This sequence encodes CASSVPGTEAFF. The chain employs TRBV7-2 and TRBJ1-1; D gene uncertain. The V end was cut by 5 bases, the J end by 4 bases, with 8 bases between. Germline V gene lookup returns CDR1 SGHTA and CDR2 FQGNSA. This CDR3 is built from 12 residues.

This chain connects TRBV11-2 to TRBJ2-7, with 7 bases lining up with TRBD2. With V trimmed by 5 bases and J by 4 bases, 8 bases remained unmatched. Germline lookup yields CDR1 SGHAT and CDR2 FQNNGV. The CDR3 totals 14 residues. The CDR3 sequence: CASSQIGRNYEQYF. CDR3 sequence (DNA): TGTGCCAGCAGCCAGATCGGGAGGAATTACGAGCAGTACTTC.

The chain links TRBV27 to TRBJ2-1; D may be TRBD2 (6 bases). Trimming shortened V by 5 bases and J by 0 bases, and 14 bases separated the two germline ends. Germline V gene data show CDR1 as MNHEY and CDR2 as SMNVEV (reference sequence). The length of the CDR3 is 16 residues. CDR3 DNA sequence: TGTGCCAGCAGTCCGATGCTAGCGAGCTCCTACAATGAGCAGTTCTTC. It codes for CASSPMLASSYNEQFF.

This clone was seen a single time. This chain's CDR3 is CAISEPGQGTSYNEQFF. The CDR3 coding sequence is TGTGCCATCAGTGAGCCGGGACAGGGAACCTCCTACAATGAGCAGTTCTTC. J is TRBJ2-1 and V is TRBV10-3, with 9 bases fitting TRBD1. Trimming removed 2 bases from V and 0 bases from J; junction bases left unmatched: 5. The CDR3 spans 17 residues. Germline CDR1 and CDR2: ENHRY and SYGVKD.

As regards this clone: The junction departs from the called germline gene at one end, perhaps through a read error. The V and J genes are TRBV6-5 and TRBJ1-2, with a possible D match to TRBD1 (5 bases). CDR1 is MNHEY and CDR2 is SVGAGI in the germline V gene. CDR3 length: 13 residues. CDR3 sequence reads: CASSYSMIGGNYF. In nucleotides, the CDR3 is TGTGCCAGCAGTTACTCGATGATCGGGGGGAACTACTTC.

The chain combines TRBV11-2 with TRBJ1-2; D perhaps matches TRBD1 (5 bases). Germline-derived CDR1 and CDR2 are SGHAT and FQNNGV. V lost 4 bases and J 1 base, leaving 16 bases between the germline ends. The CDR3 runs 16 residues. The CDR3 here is CASSSLDRRDNYGYTF. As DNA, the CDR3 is TGTGCCAGCAGCTCACTTGACAGAAGAGATAACTATGGCTACACCTTC. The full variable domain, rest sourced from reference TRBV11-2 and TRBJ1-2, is EAGVAQSPRYKIIEKRQSVAFWCNPISGHATLYWYQQILGQGPKLLIQFQNNGVVDDSQLPKDRFSAERLKGVDSTLKIQPAKLEDSAVYLCASSSLDRRDNYGYTFGSGTRLTVV.

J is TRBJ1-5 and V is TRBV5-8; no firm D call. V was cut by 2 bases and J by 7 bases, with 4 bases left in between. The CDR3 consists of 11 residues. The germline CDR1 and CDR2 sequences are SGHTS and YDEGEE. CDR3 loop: CASSFGQPQHF. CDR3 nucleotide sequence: TGTGCCAGCAGCTTCGGGCAGCCCCAGCATTTT.

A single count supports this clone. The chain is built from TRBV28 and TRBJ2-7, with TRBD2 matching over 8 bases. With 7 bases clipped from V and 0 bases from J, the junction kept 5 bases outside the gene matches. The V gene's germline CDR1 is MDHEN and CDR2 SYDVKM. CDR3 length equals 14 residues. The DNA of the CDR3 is TGTGCCAGCAAAATAGCGGGGAGCTCCTACGAGCAGTACTTC. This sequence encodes CASKIAGSSYEQYF.

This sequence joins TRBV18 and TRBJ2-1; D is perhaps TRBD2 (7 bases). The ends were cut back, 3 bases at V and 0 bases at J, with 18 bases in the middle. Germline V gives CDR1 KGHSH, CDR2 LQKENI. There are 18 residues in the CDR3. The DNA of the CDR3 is TGTGCCAGCTCACCTTTCGATGTGGCGGGGGCCTCCTACAATGAGCAGTTCTTC. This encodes CASSPFDVAGASYNEQFF. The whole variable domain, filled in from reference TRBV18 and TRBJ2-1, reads NAGVMQNPRHLVRRRGQEARLRCSPMKGHSHVYWYRQLPEEGLKFMVYLQKENIIDESGMPKERFSAEFPKEGPSILRIQQVVRGDSAAYFCASSPFDVAGASYNEQFFGPGTRLTVL.

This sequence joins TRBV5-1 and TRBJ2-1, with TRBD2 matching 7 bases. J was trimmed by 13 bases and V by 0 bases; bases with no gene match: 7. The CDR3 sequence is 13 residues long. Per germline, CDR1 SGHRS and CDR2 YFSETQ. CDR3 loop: CASSLDLGLGQFF. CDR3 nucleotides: TGCGCCAGCAGCTTGGATTTAGGACTAGGACAGTTCTTC.

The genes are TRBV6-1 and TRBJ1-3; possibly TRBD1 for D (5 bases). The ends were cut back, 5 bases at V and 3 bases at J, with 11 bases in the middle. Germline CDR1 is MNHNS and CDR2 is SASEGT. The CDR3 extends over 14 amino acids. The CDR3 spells CASSSFQGGNTIYF. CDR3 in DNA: TGTGCCAGCAGTAGCTTCCAGGGTGGAAACACCATATATTTT.

Written as DNA, the CDR3 is TGTGCCAGCAGCCTCTTCCTATACGACAATGAGCAGTTCTTC. Translating it yields CASSLFLYDNEQFF. The chain employs TRBV7-9 and TRBJ2-1; D remains ambiguous. Germline-derived CDR1 and CDR2 are SEHNR and FQNEAQ (reference sequence). Between the trimmed V and J ends, which lost 5 bases and 5 bases, there was a span of 13 bases. This CDR3 is built from 14 residues. The whole variable domain, filled in from reference TRBV7-9 and TRBJ2-1, reads DTGVSQNPRHKITKRGQNVTFRCDPISEHNRLYWYRQTLGQGPEFLTYFQNEAQLEKSRLLSDRFSAERPKGSFSTLEIQRTEQGDSAMYLCASSLFLYDNEQFFGPGTRLTVL.

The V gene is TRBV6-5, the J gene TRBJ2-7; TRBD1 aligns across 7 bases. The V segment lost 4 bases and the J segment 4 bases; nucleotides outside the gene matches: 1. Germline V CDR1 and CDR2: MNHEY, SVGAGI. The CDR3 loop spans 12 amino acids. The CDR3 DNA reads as TGTGCCAGCAGTTTGGACAGGTACGAGCAGTACTTC. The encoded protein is CASSLDRYEQYF.

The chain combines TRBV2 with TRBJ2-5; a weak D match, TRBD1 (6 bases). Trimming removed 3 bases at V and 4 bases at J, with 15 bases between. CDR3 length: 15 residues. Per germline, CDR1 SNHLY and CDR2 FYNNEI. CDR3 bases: TGTGCCAGCAGTGACGTAGGGGGAATACGAGAGACCCAGTACTTC. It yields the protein CASSDVGGIRETQYF. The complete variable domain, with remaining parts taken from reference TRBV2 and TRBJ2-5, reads EPEVTQTPSHQVTQMGQEVILRCVPISNHLYFYWYRQILGQKVEFLVSFYNNEISEKSEIFDDQFSVERPDGSNFTLKIRSTKLEDSAMYFCASSDVGGIRETQYFGPGTRLLVL.

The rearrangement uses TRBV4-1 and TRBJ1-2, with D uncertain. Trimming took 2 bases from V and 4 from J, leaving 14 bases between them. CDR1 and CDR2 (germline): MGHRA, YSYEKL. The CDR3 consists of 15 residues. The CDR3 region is CASSQTAVSGYGYTF. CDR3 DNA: TGCGCCAGCAGCCAAACGGCCGTCTCGGGCTATGGCTACACCTTC.

CDR3 nucleotide sequence: TGCGCCAGCAGCCAAGTTCCTGAACAGGTTTACAATGAGCAGTTCTTC. This sequence encodes CASSQVPEQVYNEQFF. The rearrangement joins TRBV4-3 to TRBJ2-1, with a possible D match to TRBD1 (5 bases). CDR3 length equals 16 residues. Deletions cut 1 base from V and 4 bases from J, with 14 bases between. Per the germline V gene, CDR1 is LGHNA and CDR2 is YSLEER.

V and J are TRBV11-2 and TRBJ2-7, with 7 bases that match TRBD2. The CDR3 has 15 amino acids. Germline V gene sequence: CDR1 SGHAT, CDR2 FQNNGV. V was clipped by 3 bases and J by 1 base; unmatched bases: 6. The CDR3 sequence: CASSFRRERSYEQYF. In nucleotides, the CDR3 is TGTGCCAGCAGCTTCCGGCGGGAGAGGTCCTACGAGCAGTACTTC.

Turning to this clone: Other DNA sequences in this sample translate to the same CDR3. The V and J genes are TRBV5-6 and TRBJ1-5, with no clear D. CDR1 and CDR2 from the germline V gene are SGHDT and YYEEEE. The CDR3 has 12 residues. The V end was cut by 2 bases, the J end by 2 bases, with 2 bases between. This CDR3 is CASSLGNQPQHF. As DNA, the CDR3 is TGTGCCAGCAGCTTAGGCAATCAGCCCCAGCATTTT.

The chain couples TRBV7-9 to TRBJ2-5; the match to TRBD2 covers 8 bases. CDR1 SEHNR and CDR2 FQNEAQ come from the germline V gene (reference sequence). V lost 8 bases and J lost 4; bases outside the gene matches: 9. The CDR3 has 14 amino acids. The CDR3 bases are TGTGCCAGCTACTCGGGAGGGAGGGGAGAGACCCAGTACTTC. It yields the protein CASYSGGRGETQYF. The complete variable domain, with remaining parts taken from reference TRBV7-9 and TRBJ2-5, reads DTGVSQNPRHKITKRGQNVTFRCDPISEHNRLYWYRQTLGQGPEFLTYFQNEAQLEKSRLLSDRFSAERPKGSFSTLEIQRTEQGDSAMYLCASYSGGRGETQYFGPGTRLLVL.

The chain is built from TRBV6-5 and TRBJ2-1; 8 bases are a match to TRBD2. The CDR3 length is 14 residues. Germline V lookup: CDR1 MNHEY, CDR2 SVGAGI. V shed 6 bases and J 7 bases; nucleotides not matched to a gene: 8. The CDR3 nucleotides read TGTGCCAGCAGCAACACGGGGGGGTTGAATGAGCAGTTCTTC. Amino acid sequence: CASSNTGGLNEQFF.

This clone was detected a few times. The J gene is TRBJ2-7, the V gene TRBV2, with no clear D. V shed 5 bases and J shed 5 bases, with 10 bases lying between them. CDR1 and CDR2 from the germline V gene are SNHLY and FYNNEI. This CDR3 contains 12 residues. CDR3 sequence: CASSPQRDEQYF. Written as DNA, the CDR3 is TGTGCCAGCAGTCCCCAACGAGACGAGCAGTACTTC.

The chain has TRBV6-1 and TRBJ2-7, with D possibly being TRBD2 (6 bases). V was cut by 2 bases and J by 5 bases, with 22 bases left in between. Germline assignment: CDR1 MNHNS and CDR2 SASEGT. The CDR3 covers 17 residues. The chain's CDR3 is CASSESFGGILLHEQYF. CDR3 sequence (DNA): TGTGCCAGCAGTGAAAGTTTTGGGGGGATCCTCCTTCACGAGCAGTACTTC.

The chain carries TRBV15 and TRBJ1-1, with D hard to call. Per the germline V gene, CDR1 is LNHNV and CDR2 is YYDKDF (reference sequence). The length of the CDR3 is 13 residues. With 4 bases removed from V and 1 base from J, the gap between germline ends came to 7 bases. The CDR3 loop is CATSNERNTEAFF. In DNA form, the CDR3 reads TGTGCCACCAGCAATGAGAGGAACACTGAAGCTTTCTTT.

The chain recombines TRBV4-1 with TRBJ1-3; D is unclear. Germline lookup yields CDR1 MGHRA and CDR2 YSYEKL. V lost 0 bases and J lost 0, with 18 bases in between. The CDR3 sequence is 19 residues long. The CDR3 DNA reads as TGCGCCAGCAGCCAAGATCAGTGGGGTACTGGTAGCTCTGGAAACACCATATATTTT. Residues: CASSQDQWGTGSSGNTIYF.

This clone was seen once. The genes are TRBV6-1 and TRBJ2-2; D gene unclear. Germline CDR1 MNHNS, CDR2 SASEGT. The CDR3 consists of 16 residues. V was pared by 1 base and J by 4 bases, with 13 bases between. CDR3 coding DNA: TGTGCCAGCAGTGAAGTCCTCAACTGGCCCACCGGGGAGCTGTTTTTT. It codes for CASSEVLNWPTGELFF.

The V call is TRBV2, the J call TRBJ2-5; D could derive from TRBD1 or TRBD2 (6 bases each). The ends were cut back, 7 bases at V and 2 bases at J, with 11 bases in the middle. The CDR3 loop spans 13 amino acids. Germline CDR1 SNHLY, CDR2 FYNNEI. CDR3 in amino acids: CASNGGRQETQYF. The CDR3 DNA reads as TGTGCCAGCAATGGGGGGCGACAAGAGACCCAGTACTTC.